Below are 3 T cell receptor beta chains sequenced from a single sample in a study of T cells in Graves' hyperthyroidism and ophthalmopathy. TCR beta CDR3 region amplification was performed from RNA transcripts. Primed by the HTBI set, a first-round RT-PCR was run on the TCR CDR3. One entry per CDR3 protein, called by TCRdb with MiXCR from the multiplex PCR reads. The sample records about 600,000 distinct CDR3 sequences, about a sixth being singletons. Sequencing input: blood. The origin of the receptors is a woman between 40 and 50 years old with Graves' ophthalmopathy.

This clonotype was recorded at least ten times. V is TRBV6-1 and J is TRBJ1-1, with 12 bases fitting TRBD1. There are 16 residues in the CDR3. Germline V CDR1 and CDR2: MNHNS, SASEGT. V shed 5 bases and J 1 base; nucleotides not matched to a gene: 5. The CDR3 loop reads CASSSRDRGRNTEAFF. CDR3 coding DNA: TGTGCCAGCAGTTCCCGGGACAGGGGGCGGAACACTGAAGCTTTCTTT.

The CDR3 DNA is TGTGCCAGCAGGCCGGGGACGTATTCTTTCGACGAGCAGTACTTC. Its protein product is CASRPGTYSFDEQYF. This chain links TRBV28 with TRBJ2-7, with D tentatively TRBD1 or TRBD2 (5 bases each). Trimming shortened V by 6 bases and J by 5 bases, and 20 bases separated the two germline ends. Germline assignment: CDR1 MDHEN and CDR2 SYDVKM. The CDR3 runs 15 residues.

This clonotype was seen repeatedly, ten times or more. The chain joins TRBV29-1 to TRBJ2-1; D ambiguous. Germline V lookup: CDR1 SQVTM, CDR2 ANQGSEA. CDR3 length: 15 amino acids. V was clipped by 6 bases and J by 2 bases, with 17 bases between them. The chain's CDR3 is CSVDDRTDTYNEQFF. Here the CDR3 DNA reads TGCAGCGTCGATGATCGGACCGACACCTACAATGAGCAGTTCTTC.